The 20 T cell receptor beta chains given below trace back to one sample, sequenced in a study of blood T cell repertoires in COVID-19. The table came from immunoSEQ multiplex PCR; TCRdb's copy has only in-frame clones and leaves some out. The sample holds around 49,000 clones; more than 85% are singletons and the top ten take more than 0.8%. Source material: peripheral blood. Source of these receptors: a man in his 60s with COVID-19, enrolled during active disease.

The chain has TRBV9 and TRBJ2-1; TRBD2 matches at 7 bases. Trimming at V came to 4 bases and at J to 4 bases, leaving 8 bases not matched to a gene. Looked up from germline, CDR1 is SGDLS and CDR2 is YYNGEE. The CDR3 totals 15 residues. Here the CDR3 reads CASSRLAVGYNEQFF. The CDR3 bases are TGTGCCAGCAGCCGACTAGCTGTAGGGTACAATGAGCAGTTCTTC.

V usage is TRBV9 and J usage is TRBJ2-7, with a possible D match to TRBD2 (5 bases). Trimming cost V 0 bases and J 7 bases, with 20 bases left between them. The CDR3 sequence is 16 residues long. CDR1 and CDR2 from the germline V gene are SGDLS and YYNGEE. The CDR3 reads CASSVGPGWTTPEQYF. DNA of the CDR3: TGTGCCAGCAGCGTAGGCCCGGGGTGGACCACCCCTGAGCAGTACTTC.

The J gene is TRBJ1-2, the V gene TRBV5-1; D remains unclear. CDR1 and CDR2 (germline): SGHRS, YFSETQ. The germline V and J ends were trimmed by 0 bases and 3 bases, with 6 bases remaining between them. This CDR3 spans 13 amino acids. The CDR3 protein is CASSLGRDYGYTF. CDR3 nucleotides: TGCGCCAGCAGCTTGGGGCGGGACTATGGCTACACCTTC. The full variable domain, its missing parts supplied by reference TRBV5-1 and TRBJ1-2, is KAGVTQTPRYLIKTRGQQVTLSCSPISGHRSVSWYQQTPGQGLQFLFEYFSETQRNKGNFPGRFSGRQFSNSRSEMNVSTLELGDSALYLCASSLGRDYGYTFGSGTRLTVV.

This clone has just one count. The chain recombines TRBV9 with TRBJ2-7, with TRBD2 matching over 8 bases. The J segment lost 7 bases and the V segment lost 2 bases, leaving 8 bases of the junction unmatched. Germline assignment: CDR1 SGDLS and CDR2 YYNGEE. This CDR3 contains 14 residues. This CDR3 is CASSVAAGAREQYF. The CDR3 nucleotides read TGTGCCAGCAGCGTCGCAGCGGGAGCCAGAGAGCAGTACTTC.

This clone came up once. An end of the junction does not agree with germline; a read error may underlie this. CDR3 in DNA: TGTGCCAGCAGTTTCGGACAGGGGGGTTGGAACTTC. As protein: CASSFGQGGWNF. The genes are TRBV27 and TRBJ2-7; 10 nucleotides agree with TRBD1. This CDR3 has 12 amino acids. Germline V gives CDR1 MNHEY, CDR2 SMNVEV (reference sequence).

The chain joins TRBV27 to TRBJ1-6, with 7 nucleotides matching TRBD1. CDR3 length equals 15 residues. The ends lost 2 bases at V and 9 bases at J; junction bases unmatched: 7. Germline lookup yields CDR1 MNHEY and CDR2 SMNVEV (reference sequence). Written as DNA, the CDR3 is TGTGCCAGCAGTTTAACGACAGGGACTCCTTCACCCCTCCACTTT. It encodes CASSLTTGTPSPLHF.

The rearrangement uses TRBV5-1 and TRBJ1-1; 8 bases line up with TRBD1. Germline V gene lookup returns CDR1 SGHRS and CDR2 YFSETQ. V lost 4 bases to trimming and J lost 0 bases; unmatched junction nucleotides: 8. The CDR3 totals 16 residues. The CDR3 DNA follows: TGCGCCAGCAGCCAAGACCCACAGGGGGTGAACACTGAAGCTTTCTTT. Its protein product is CASSQDPQGVNTEAFF.

This chain links TRBV2 with TRBJ2-7, with D perhaps TRBD2 (7 bases). Deletions cut 5 bases from V and 4 bases from J, with 15 bases between. This CDR3 comprises 14 residues. Germline V gives CDR1 SNHLY, CDR2 FYNNEI. CDR3 DNA: TGTGCCAGCAGTACAGGGAGGGACCATTACGAGCAGTACTTC. Protein sequence: CASSTGRDHYEQYF. Full variable domain (outside the CDR3, taken from reference TRBV2 and TRBJ2-7): EPEVTQTPSHQVTQMGQEVILRCVPISNHLYFYWYRQILGQKVEFLVSFYNNEISEKSEIFDDQFSVERPDGSNFTLKIRSTKLEDSAMYFCASSTGRDHYEQYFGPGTRLTVT.

V and J are TRBV20-1 and TRBJ2-7; 8 nucleotides line up with TRBD1. The CDR3 totals 15 residues. CDR1 DFQATT and CDR2 SNEGSKA come from the germline V gene (reference sequence). After removal of 3 bases from V and 0 bases from J, the junction contained 7 bases not matched to a gene. DNA of the CDR3: TGCAGTGCTAGTTATCCGGGACAGGCCTCCTACGAGCAGTACTTC. Amino acids: CSASYPGQASYEQYF.

The rearrangement links TRBV7-5 to TRBJ2-1; the DNA was not used to check the table's D call, TRBD2. TRBV7-5 is designated a pseudogene. The CDR3 sequence is 18 residues long. The CDR3 loop is CARSFGVGGKGNYNEQFF. CDR3 coding DNA: TGTGCCAGAAGCTTTGGGGTGGGGGGAAAGGGGAATTACAATGAGCAGTTCTTC.

The chain is built from TRBV4-1 and TRBJ1-1; 7 nucleotides align to TRBD1. J was trimmed by 5 bases and V by 3 bases; bases with no gene match: 12. The CDR3 has 16 residues. Germline CDR1 reads MGHRA; CDR2 reads YSYEKL. The CDR3 here is CASSHGDSWGKTEAFF. The CDR3 coding sequence is TGCGCCAGCAGCCACGGGGACAGTTGGGGGAAAACTGAAGCTTTCTTT.

The gene calls are TRBV15 and TRBJ1-3; 7 nucleotides align to TRBD1. Germline CDR1 and CDR2: LNHNV and YYDKDF (reference sequence). V gave up 2 bases and J gave up 2 bases; unmatched junction bases: 6. The CDR3 has 16 amino acids. CDR3 residues: CATSRTSTGAGNTIYF. CDR3 nucleotides: TGTGCCACCAGCAGAACTTCCACAGGGGCTGGAAACACCATATATTTT.

The V call is TRBV2, the J call TRBJ1-6, with 8 bases that match TRBD1. V shed 6 bases and J 9 bases; nucleotides not matched to a gene: 7. The CDR3 is 14 amino acids. Germline CDR1 and CDR2: SNHLY and FYNNEI. The CDR3 sequence is CASSLTGGGSPLHF. The CDR3 DNA reads as TGTGCCAGCAGCCTAACAGGGGGAGGTTCACCCCTCCACTTT. Full variable domain (missing parts from reference TRBV2 and TRBJ1-6): EPEVTQTPSHQVTQMGQEVILRCVPISNHLYFYWYRQILGQKVEFLVSFYNNEISEKSEIFDDQFSVERPDGSNFTLKIRSTKLEDSAMYFCASSLTGGGSPLHFGNGTRLTVT.

The genes are TRBV28 and TRBJ2-1, with 8 bases fitting TRBD1. The CDR3 runs 15 residues. CDR1 and CDR2 from the germline V gene are MDHEN and SYDVKM. V trimming: 7 bases; J trimming: 2 bases; junction bases outside the gene matches: 7. The CDR3 DNA sequence: TGTGCCAGCACTACAGGGGGAGAAGCCTACAATGAGCAGTTCTTC. Its protein product is CASTTGGEAYNEQFF.

The V call is TRBV10-3, the J call TRBJ1-4, with 10 bases matching TRBD1. Germline CDR1 and CDR2: ENHRY and SYGVKD. The CDR3 loop spans 14 amino acids. With V trimmed by 6 bases and J by 8 bases, 6 bases remained unmatched. The CDR3 reads CAIRAGQGGEKLFF. The CDR3 DNA reads as TGTGCCATCAGGGCAGGACAGGGGGGGGAAAAACTGTTTTTT.

The gene calls are TRBV12-3 or TRBV12-4 and TRBJ2-5; D possibly corresponds to TRBD2 (7 bases). The CDR3 contains 13 residues. Trimming left V 3 bases short and J 5 bases short, with 10 bases between. CDR3 sequence reads: CASSFGGLETQYF. CDR3 nucleotides: TGTGCCAGCAGTTTCGGGGGGCTTGAGACCCAGTACTTC.

The rearrangement uses TRBV27 and TRBJ2-1; TRBD2 matches at 14 bases. Per the germline V gene, CDR1 is MNHEY and CDR2 is SMNVEV (reference sequence). The trim removed 4 bases at V and 6 bases at J, leaving 2 bases unmatched. This CDR3 spans 15 amino acids. In DNA, the CDR3 is TGTGCCAGCAGTTCGGGACTAGCGGGAGTCAATGAGCAGTTCTTC. It encodes CASSSGLAGVNEQFF.

This chain uses TRBV18 with TRBJ1-2, with D unresolved. This CDR3 region has 16 residues. V was cut by 4 bases and J by 1 base, with 16 bases left in between. The germline V gene encodes CDR1 KGHSH and CDR2 LQKENI. CDR3 coding DNA: TGTGCCAGCTCACTTTTTGTGGGCCGCTTTAACTATGGCTACACCTTC. This gives the protein CASSLFVGRFNYGYTF.

The chain uses TRBV7-9 and TRBJ2-7; TRBD2 matches at 8 bases. The CDR3 loop spans 17 amino acids. CDR1 is SEHNR and CDR2 is FQNEAQ in the germline V gene (reference sequence). The junction had 14 bases not matched to a gene; V was cut back by 4 bases and J by 3 bases. CDR3 sequence reads: CASSSTLSGVGHYEQYF. CDR3 coding DNA: TGTGCCAGCAGCTCCACCCTTAGCGGGGTGGGGCACTACGAGCAGTACTTC.

The chain uses TRBV4-1 and TRBJ2-3; 9 nucleotides align to TRBD2. The V segment lost 1 base and the J segment 3 bases; nucleotides outside the gene matches: 5. This CDR3 region has 16 residues. From germline, CDR1 is MGHRA and CDR2 YSYEKL. The CDR3 bases are TGCGCCAGCAGCCAAGTTATGGCGGGAGGGACAGATACGCAGTATTTT. It is translated as CASSQVMAGGTDTQYF.